A selection of T cell receptor beta chains follows, all from one sample in a study of T cells in Graves' hyperthyroidism and ophthalmopathy. In TCRdb, the multiplex PCR reads were re-called with MiXCR into one record per CDR3 protein. The repertoire has some 510,000 distinct CDR3 sequences, around 20% of them found once; the top ten carry around 27%. The sequencing sample was made of blood. Every receptor here comes from a man younger than 35 with Graves' hyperthyroidism. Each CDR3 is given with its conserved first and last residue. A D gene is named only where the DNA matches it firmly. Clone size is shown for a subset of rows, as once, few, many or a class of expanded clone.

DNA: TGCAGTGCTAGAGTCCCAGGCAGCAGGAGCGGGGTCTCTTCCTACGAGCAGTACTTC
CDR3: CSARVPGSRSGVSSYEQYF
D: TRBD2
J: TRBJ2-7
size: .
V: TRBV20-1

DNA: TGTGCCAGCGCCGGCTACGGAGAGACCCAGTACTTC
CDR3: CASAGYGETQYF
D: .
J: TRBJ2-5
size: many
V: TRBV6-1

DNA: TGTGCCAGCAGTTCCCAGACAGGGCTCGGCTACACCTTC
CDR3: CASSSQTGLGYTF
D: TRBD1
J: TRBJ1-2
size: many
V: TRBV12-3/TRBV12-4

DNA: TGCGCCAGCAGCCGGATAACGGGCACTGAAGCTTTCTTT
CDR3: CASSRITGTEAFF
D: .
J: TRBJ1-1
size: few
V: TRBV4-1

DNA: TGTGCCTGGAGCTTCCCCGGGACAGGGCATGGCTACACCTTC
CDR3: CAWSFPGTGHGYTF
D: TRBD1
J: TRBJ1-2
size: few
V: TRBV30

DNA: TGTGCCAGCAGCTTCGTCCAGGGTATTGTGCAGTACTTC
CDR3: CASSFVQGIVQYF
D: .
J: TRBJ2-7
size: many
V: TRBV11-1

DNA: TGCAGCGTTGAGAGTGGGCAGGGGAACACTGAAGCTTTCTTT
CDR3: CSVESGQGNTEAFF
D: .
J: TRBJ1-1
size: .
V: TRBV29-1

DNA: TGTGCCAGCAGTTACTCGAGGGGGGGGAAGACCCAGTACTTC
CDR3: CASSYSRGGKTQYF
D: .
J: TRBJ2-5
size: many
V: TRBV6-5

DNA: TGTGCCAGCAGTTACGTAGCGGGAGAGTATGGCGGGGAGCTGTTTTTT
CDR3: CASSYVAGEYGGELFF
D: TRBD2
J: TRBJ2-2
size: .
V: TRBV6-2/TRBV6-3

DNA: TGCAGCGTAGCGACAGGGGGTCAGCCCCAGCATTTT
CDR3: CSVATGGQPQHF
D: TRBD1
J: TRBJ1-5
size: .
V: TRBV29-1

DNA: TGTGCCAGCGGGGGGGCCTCTGGGGCCAACGTCCTGACTTTC
CDR3: CASGGASGANVLTF
D: .
J: TRBJ2-6
size: .
V: TRBV6-1

DNA: TGTGCCAGCAGTGAATTCTGGGGAAATCAGCCCCAGCATTTT
CDR3: CASSEFWGNQPQHF
D: .
J: TRBJ1-5
size: .
V: TRBV6-1

DNA: TGCAGTGCTCCGACTCGAGCGCCGGAGATTTCTAACTATGGCTACACCTTC
CDR3: CSAPTRAPEISNYGYTF
D: .
J: TRBJ1-2
size: many
V: TRBV20-1

DNA: TGTGCCAGCAGTTTTTCGGGGGCAACTCAGCCCCAGCATTTT
CDR3: CASSFSGATQPQHF
D: .
J: TRBJ1-5
size: many
V: TRBV12-3/TRBV12-4

DNA: TGTGCCAGCAGCCCCGCCGGGCGGATGATTGAAGCTTTCTTT
CDR3: CASSPAGRMIEAFF
D: .
J: TRBJ1-1
size: few
V: TRBV27

DNA: TGCAGCGTTGAAGAATCAGACCCTCGCGAGCCGTACCAAGAGACCCAGTACTTC
CDR3: CSVEESDPREPYQETQYF
D: .
J: TRBJ2-5
size: many
V: TRBV29-1

DNA: TGTGCCAGCAGGGAGCAGGGGCGCTTCGGATATGGCTACACCTTC
CDR3: CASREQGRFGYGYTF
D: .
J: TRBJ1-2
size: .
V: TRBV6-1

DNA: TGTGCCAGCAGCACCTCGACAGCCTCCTACGAGCAGTACTTC
CDR3: CASSTSTASYEQYF
D: .
J: TRBJ2-7
size: many
V: TRBV12-3/TRBV12-4

DNA: TGTGCCAGCAGTTTGAACCCTGTTCGGGTCTACTATGGCTACACCTTC
CDR3: CASSLNPVRVYYGYTF
D: .
J: TRBJ1-2
size: .
V: TRBV28

DNA: TGTGCCTGGAACCGCGACAGCCGGGCAGCCGTCGAGCAGTACTTC
CDR3: CAWNRDSRAAVEQYF
D: .
J: TRBJ2-7
size: few
V: TRBV30

DNA: TGTGCCAGCAGCTTAGTAGCCCAAAGTCTGACTCAGGGGACCCAGTACTTC
CDR3: CASSLVAQSLTQGTQYF
D: .
J: TRBJ2-5
size: many
V: TRBV7-8

DNA: TGTGCCAGCAGTCTGACCCCCTGGGGAAACACCATATATTTT
CDR3: CASSLTPWGNTIYF
D: .
J: TRBJ1-3
size: many
V: TRBV28

DNA: TGCGCCAGCAGCTTTCGGGCAGGGCGGATGAACACTGAAGCTTTCTTT
CDR3: CASSFRAGRMNTEAFF
D: .
J: TRBJ1-1
size: few
V: TRBV5-1

DNA: TGTGCCAGCAGCGTAGATGACTATGGCTACACCTTC
CDR3: CASSVDDYGYTF
D: .
J: TRBJ1-2
size: many
V: TRBV9

DNA: TGCAGTGCTAGAGAGACAGGGTATAGCAATCAGCCCCAGCATTTT
CDR3: CSARETGYSNQPQHF
D: TRBD1
J: TRBJ1-5
size: many
V: TRBV20-1

DNA: TGTGCCAGCAGCGCCCGGACTCGGCCTGGAAACACCATATATTTT
CDR3: CASSARTRPGNTIYF
D: .
J: TRBJ1-3
size: many
V: TRBV7-8

DNA: TGTGCCACCAGCGTAACTAGCGGGGGCTATGAGACCCAGTACTTC
CDR3: CATSVTSGGYETQYF
D: TRBD2
J: TRBJ2-5
size: many
V: TRBV15

DNA: TGCGCCATTCAGGACCATCCTAACTATGGCTACACCTTC
CDR3: CAIQDHPNYGYTF
D: .
J: TRBJ1-2
size: many
V: TRBV10-2

DNA: TGTGCCAGCAGTACACAGGGTTCGCACACTGAAGCTTTCTTT
CDR3: CASSTQGSHTEAFF
D: .
J: TRBJ1-1
size: many
V: TRBV7-2

DNA: TGTGCCAGCAGCCAAGATCTAGTGGAGACCCAGTACTTC
CDR3: CASSQDLVETQYF
D: .
J: TRBJ2-5
size: few
V: TRBV14

DNA: TGTGCCAGCAGTCCCGGGGCAGGGGGGGTCTACGAGCAGTACTTC
CDR3: CASSPGAGGVYEQYF
D: .
J: TRBJ2-7
size: many
V: TRBV12-3/TRBV12-4

DNA: TGTGCCAGCAGCCTGCAGGGGGCGGACACCGGGGAGCTGTTTTTT
CDR3: CASSLQGADTGELFF
D: TRBD1
J: TRBJ2-2
size: .
V: TRBV6-2/TRBV6-3

DNA: TGTGCCAGCAGTTTGAGGCCCCCGCGAGGGCCTGAAGCTTTCTTT
CDR3: CASSLRPPRGPEAFF
D: .
J: TRBJ1-1
size: many
V: TRBV28

DNA: TGTGCCAGCAGCAACCTCGGGGAGACCCAGTACTTC
CDR3: CASSNLGETQYF
D: .
J: TRBJ2-5
size: .
V: TRBV12-3/TRBV12-4

DNA: TGTGCCAGCAGCTCGGGCTATGAAAGCAATCAGCCCCAGCATTTT
CDR3: CASSSGYESNQPQHF
D: .
J: TRBJ1-5
size: .
V: TRBV7-9

DNA: TGCGCCAGCAGCTTGGAGGCAGCTGGAAACACCATATATTTT
CDR3: CASSLEAAGNTIYF
D: .
J: TRBJ1-3
size: few
V: TRBV5-1

DNA: TGTGCCAGCAGCCACCGACTAGCGGGGGGAATCGATCCTCGGTCGGAGCTGTTTTTT
CDR3: CASSHRLAGGIDPRSELFF
D: TRBD2
J: TRBJ2-2
size: few
V: TRBV11-1

DNA: TGTGCCAGTAGTATGGTTCGGACAGGGACCTACGAGCAGTACTTC
CDR3: CASSMVRTGTYEQYF
D: TRBD1
J: TRBJ2-7
size: .
V: TRBV19

DNA: TGTGCCAGCAGTCCTACAGGGGGGATGTCTCAGCCCCAGCATTTT
CDR3: CASSPTGGMSQPQHF
D: TRBD1
J: TRBJ1-5
size: many
V: TRBV28

DNA: TGTGCCAGCAGCCGGGCCAGCCTACCAGAAGCTTTCTTT
CDR3: CASSRASLPEAFF
D: .
J: TRBJ1-1
size: .
V: TRBV28

DNA: TGTGCCGTTCTCGGACAGCCGAACACTGAAGCTTTCTTT
CDR3: CAVLGQPNTEAFF
D: .
J: TRBJ1-1
size: many
V: TRBV2

DNA: TGTGCCAGCAGTTACTTCGGCCCATCTCCCCTCGAGCAGTACTTC
CDR3: CASSYFGPSPLEQYF
D: .
J: TRBJ2-7
size: many
V: TRBV6-5

DNA: TGTGCCAGCAGTTACTCAGGACGGAACGAGCAGTACTTC
CDR3: CASSYSGRNEQYF
D: .
J: TRBJ2-7
size: many
V: TRBV6-5

DNA: TGCAGTGCCCACAGGGGAGGTAATTCACCCCTCCACTTT
CDR3: CSAHRGGNSPLHF
D: TRBD1
J: TRBJ1-6
size: many
V: TRBV20-1

DNA: TGCGCCAGCAGCTTGGAGACGACATTCCCGTCCTACGAGCAGTACTTC
CDR3: CASSLETTFPSYEQYF
D: .
J: TRBJ2-7
size: few
V: TRBV5-1

DNA: TGTGCCAGCAGTGTTCCCGGGTGGGACGAGCAGTACTTC
CDR3: CASSVPGWDEQYF
D: .
J: TRBJ2-7
size: many
V: TRBV6-1

DNA: TGTGCCACCAGACCCGGAGCGGGCGGTGAGACCCAGTACTTC
CDR3: CATRPGAGGETQYF
D: .
J: TRBJ2-5
size: few
V: TRBV2

DNA: TGCGCCAGCAGCTTAGGGGGGGCCGAATGGGAGCAGTACTTC
CDR3: CASSLGGAEWEQYF
D: .
J: TRBJ2-7
size: .
V: TRBV5-1

DNA: TGTGCCAGCAGCTTAACCCTAGCGGGGGCCCCGGGCGAGCAGTACTTC
CDR3: CASSLTLAGAPGEQYF
D: TRBD2
J: TRBJ2-7
size: .
V: TRBV7-2

DNA: TGCAGTGCTAACCAGGGTTTTCTAAGGGCCCCCAATCAGCCCCAGCATTTT
CDR3: CSANQGFLRAPNQPQHF
D: .
J: TRBJ1-5
size: .
V: TRBV20-1

DNA: TGTGCCTGGAGTGTAGGGGATCCCGGGGAGCTGTTTTTT
CDR3: CAWSVGDPGELFF
D: .
J: TRBJ2-2
size: many
V: TRBV30

DNA: TGTGCCAGCAGTTCGGGACACAATATGTACGAGCAGTACTTC
CDR3: CASSSGHNMYEQYF
D: .
J: TRBJ2-7
size: many
V: TRBV27

DNA: TGTGCCTGGAATGGGGCAGGGAGGAATGGCTACACCTTC
CDR3: CAWNGAGRNGYTF
D: .
J: TRBJ1-2
size: .
V: TRBV30

DNA: TGTGCCAGCAGTGAAGGACAGGGGGCTTGGTGGACTGAAGCTTTCTTT
CDR3: CASSEGQGAWWTEAFF
D: TRBD1
J: TRBJ1-1
size: many
V: TRBV6-1

DNA: TGTGCCAGCAGTGGGACAGGGTCCGGGGAGACCCAGTACTTC
CDR3: CASSGTGSGETQYF
D: TRBD1
J: TRBJ2-5
size: many
V: TRBV2